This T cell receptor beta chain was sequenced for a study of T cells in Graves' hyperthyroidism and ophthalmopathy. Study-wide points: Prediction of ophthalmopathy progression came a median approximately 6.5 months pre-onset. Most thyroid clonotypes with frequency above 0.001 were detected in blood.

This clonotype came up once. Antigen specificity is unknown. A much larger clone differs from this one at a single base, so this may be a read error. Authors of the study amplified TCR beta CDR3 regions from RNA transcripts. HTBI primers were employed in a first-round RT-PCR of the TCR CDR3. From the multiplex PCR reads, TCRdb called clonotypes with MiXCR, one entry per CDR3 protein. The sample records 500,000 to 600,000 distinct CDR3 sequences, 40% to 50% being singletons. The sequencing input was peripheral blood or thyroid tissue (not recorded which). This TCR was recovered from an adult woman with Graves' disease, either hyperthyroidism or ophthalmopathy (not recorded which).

CDR3 loop: CAGSEAGPYGYTF. CDR3 sequence (DNA): TGTGCCGGCAGTGAAGCGGGACCCTATGGCTACACCTTC. The rearrangement links TRBV25-1 to TRBJ1-2; TRBD1 is a possible D gene (5 bases). This CDR3 spans 13 amino acids. CDR1 and CDR2 from the germline V gene are MGHDK and SYGVNS.